This T cell receptor (beta chain) originates from a study of response to subunit inactivated influenza vaccine. Points from the study as a whole: The authors put forward the suggestion that each seasonal influenza vaccination may bring in only a limited number of new T cells.

The CDR3 contains 13 residues. Germline lookup yields CDR1 LGHNA and CDR2 YSLEER. V lost 1 base, J lost 2 bases, and 5 bases lay in between. This clonotype was recorded many times. Antigen: not known. TCRdb re-called the RT-PCR reads with MiXCR, one entry per CDR3 protein. The repertoire includes more than 400,000 distinct CDR3 sequences, 9.5% to 12% of them detected once, and 10% to 15% sits in the top ten. The sample was PBMCs from blood, taken roughly 6 weeks after vaccination. The receptor was derived from a man aged 50 to 60 who received an inactivated influenza vaccine. J is TRBJ1-1 and V is TRBV4-3; no definite D call. The CDR3 loop reads CASSQVSNTEAFF. DNA for the CDR3: TGCGCCAGCAGCCAAGTTTCTAACACTGAAGCTTTCTTT.